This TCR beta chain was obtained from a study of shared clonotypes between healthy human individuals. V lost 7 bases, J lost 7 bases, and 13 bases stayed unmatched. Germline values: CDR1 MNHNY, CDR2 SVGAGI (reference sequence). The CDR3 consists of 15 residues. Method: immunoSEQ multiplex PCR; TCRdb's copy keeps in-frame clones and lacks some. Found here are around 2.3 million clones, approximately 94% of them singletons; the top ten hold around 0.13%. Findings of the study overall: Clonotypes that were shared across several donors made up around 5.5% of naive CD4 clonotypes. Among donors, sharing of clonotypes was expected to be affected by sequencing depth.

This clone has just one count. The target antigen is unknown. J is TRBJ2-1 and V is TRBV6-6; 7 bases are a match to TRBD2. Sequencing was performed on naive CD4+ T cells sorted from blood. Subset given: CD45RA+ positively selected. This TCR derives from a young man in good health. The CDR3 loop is CASTQTRSGGNEQFF. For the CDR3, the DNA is TGTGCCAGCACCCAGACTAGGTCGGGGGGAAATGAGCAGTTCTTC.